A selection of T cell receptor beta chains follows, all from one sample in a study of blood T cell repertoires in COVID-19. Assay: immunoSEQ multiplex PCR; the TCRdb copy retains only in-frame clones and omits some. The sample shows about 160,000 clones, approximately 91% of them seen only once. The sample comprised peripheral blood. These receptors were taken from a young man with acute or convalescent COVID-19. Each CDR3 is given with its conserved first and last residue. Fields, in order: J gene, V gene, CDR3 protein.

TRBJ2-7 | TRBV27 | CASKDRSSYEQYF
TRBJ2-1 | TRBV19 | CASSIRGYNEQFF
TRBJ1-1 | TRBV3-1/TRBV3-2 | CASSRHQGAANTEAFF
TRBJ1-5 | TRBV19 | CASSISGAQPQHF
TRBJ2-2 | TRBV5-1 | CASSLGPNQGDTGELFF
TRBJ1-6 | TRBV5-1 | CASSLGQGSPLHF
TRBJ1-1 | TRBV10-2 | CASSERGWGESEAFF
TRBJ2-1 | TRBV24-1 | CATSAGQGAYNEQFF
TRBJ2-5 | TRBV19 | CASSIGMGAVGTQYF
TRBJ1-2 | TRBV6-5 | CASSYLQGVGYTF
TRBJ2-3 | TRBV11-2 | CASSRRTDGDTQYF
TRBJ1-4 | TRBV27 | CASGPEIGRVNEKLFF
TRBJ1-2 | TRBV2 | CASPERAHYGYTF
TRBJ1-1 | TRBV9 | CASSVVVEAFF
TRBJ1-6 | TRBV30 | CAYQQTGTLNSPLHF
TRBJ1-1 | TRBV11-2 | CASSLKGTGEAFF
TRBJ1-1 | TRBV6-5 | CASSRGTGGDTEAFF
TRBJ2-7 | TRBV2 | CASSERTGTGSYEQYF
TRBJ2-7 | TRBV5-4 | CASSIGTSAQYEQYF
TRBJ2-2 | TRBV5-1 | CASSLRPENTGELFF
TRBJ2-1 | TRBV13 | CASSLNSETVNEQFF